A single sample gave rise to the 2 T cell receptor beta chains below, sequenced in a study of T cell responses to AZD1222 COVID-19 vaccine. Assay: immunoSEQ multiplex PCR; the TCRdb copy retains only in-frame clones and omits some. The sample has approximately 81,000 clones, approximately 83% seen once. The sample consisted of peripheral blood, taken 28 days after the second AZD1222 dose. The source of these receptors is an adult who received the AZD1222 COVID-19 vaccine.

V is TRBV6-1 and J is TRBJ2-7; TRBD1 matches at 9 bases. Germline CDR1 is MNHNS and CDR2 is SASEGT. The junction had 10 bases not matched to a gene; V was cut back by 2 bases and J by 5 bases. The CDR3 length is 16 residues. The CDR3 sequence: CASSESLGQGTNEQYF. In DNA, the CDR3 is TGTGCCAGCAGTGAATCGTTAGGACAGGGGACGAACGAGCAGTACTTC.

The rearrangement joins TRBV28 to TRBJ1-5; the D is unclear. Trimming shortened V by 3 bases and J by 11 bases, and 11 bases separated the two germline ends. The CDR3 length is 12 residues. CDR1 is MDHEN and CDR2 is SYDVKM in the germline V gene. CDR3 amino acids: CASSLGRGAQHF. CDR3 nucleotides: TGTGCCAGCAGTTTGGGTCGGGGAGCCCAGCATTTT.